Following are 6 T cell receptor beta chains from one sample sequenced in a study of blood T cell repertoires in COVID-19. Only in-frame clones appear in the TCRdb table, and some are missing; sequencing was by immunoSEQ multiplex PCR. Of approximately 300,000 clones listed, about nine tenths are singletons. Sequences were obtained from PBMCs or T cells enriched from blood (not recorded which). These receptors were obtained from a man between 25 and 39 years old who had recovered from COVID-19.

The rearrangement links TRBV6-5 to TRBJ1-2, with D unclear. In germline, CDR1 is MNHEY, CDR2 SVGAGI. The CDR3 runs to 12 residues. Trimming stripped 4 bases from V and 7 bases from J, with 10 bases between. The CDR3 spells CASSFQRGGYTF. CDR3 sequence (DNA): TGTGCCAGCAGTTTCCAGCGGGGTGGCTACACCTTC.

This clone was detected a few times. The genes are TRBV2 and TRBJ1-6, with 8 bases lining up with TRBD1. Germline CDR1 is SNHLY and CDR2 is FYNNEI. This CDR3 comprises 15 residues. V lost 4 bases, J lost 13 bases, and 12 bases stayed unmatched. The CDR3 sequence is CASSGRTGNLSPLHF. In DNA form, the CDR3 reads TGTGCCAGCAGTGGACGGACAGGGAATTTGTCCCCCCTCCACTTT. Full variable domain (outside the CDR3, taken from reference TRBV2 and TRBJ1-6): EPEVTQTPSHQVTQMGQEVILRCVPISNHLYFYWYRQILGQKVEFLVSFYNNEISEKSEIFDDQFSVERPDGSNFTLKIRSTKLEDSAMYFCASSGRTGNLSPLHFGNGTRLTVT.

The chain couples TRBV3-1 (or the pseudogene TRBV3-2) to TRBJ1-2, with TRBD1 matching over 7 bases. The CDR3 consists of 15 residues. V shed 4 bases, J shed 1 base, and the junction held 6 bases outside the gene matches. Germline CDR1 reads LGHDT; CDR2 reads YNNKEL (reference sequence). The CDR3 region is CASSLGQTINYGYTF. The DNA for the CDR3 is TGTGCCAGCAGCCTGGGACAGACTATTAACTATGGCTACACCTTC.

The chain couples TRBV7-9 to TRBJ1-2; 9 nucleotides align to TRBD1. Trimming at V came to 5 bases and at J to 8 bases, leaving 6 bases not matched to a gene. Germline loops: CDR1 SEHNR, CDR2 FQNEAQ (reference sequence). The CDR3 loop spans 13 amino acids. The CDR3 spells CASSTQGARGYTF. CDR3 DNA sequence: TGTGCCAGCAGCACACAGGGGGCTAGGGGCTACACCTTC.

The chain employs TRBV11-2 and TRBJ2-7, with D tentatively TRBD1 (6 bases). CDR3 length equals 13 residues. V was shortened by 2 bases and J by 2 bases, with 7 bases between the two germline ends. Germline V gene lookup returns CDR1 SGHAT and CDR2 FQNNGV. The CDR3 protein is CASSLRTAYEQYF. The DNA of the CDR3 is TGTGCCAGCAGCTTAAGGACAGCCTACGAGCAGTACTTC.

The CDR3 is CASSLAWGQGQPQHF. The CDR3 region has the DNA TGTGCCAGCAGCTTAGCGTGGGGACAGGGACAGCCCCAGCATTTT. The rearrangement uses TRBV7-6 and TRBJ1-5; 9 bases are a match to TRBD1. The trim removed 0 bases at V and 7 bases at J, leaving 4 bases unmatched. There are 15 residues in the CDR3. Germline-derived CDR1 and CDR2 are SGHVS and FNYEAQ.